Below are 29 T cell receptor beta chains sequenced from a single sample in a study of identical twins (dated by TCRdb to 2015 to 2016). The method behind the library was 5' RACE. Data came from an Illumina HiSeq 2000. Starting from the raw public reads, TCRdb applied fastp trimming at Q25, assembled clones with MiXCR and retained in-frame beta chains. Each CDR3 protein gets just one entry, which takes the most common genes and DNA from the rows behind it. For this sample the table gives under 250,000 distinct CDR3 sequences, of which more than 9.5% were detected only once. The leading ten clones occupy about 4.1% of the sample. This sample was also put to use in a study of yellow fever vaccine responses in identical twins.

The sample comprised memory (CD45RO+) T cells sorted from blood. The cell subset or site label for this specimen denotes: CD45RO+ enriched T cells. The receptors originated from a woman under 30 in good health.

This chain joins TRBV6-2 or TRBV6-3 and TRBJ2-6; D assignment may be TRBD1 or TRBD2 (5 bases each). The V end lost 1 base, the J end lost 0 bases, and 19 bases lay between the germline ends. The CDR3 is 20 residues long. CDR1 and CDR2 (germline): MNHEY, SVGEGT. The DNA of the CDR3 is TGTGCCAGCAGTTACTACTCGGTGGCAGGGAGAAGCTCTGGGGCCAACGTCCTGACTTTC. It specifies CASSYYSVAGRSSGANVLTF.

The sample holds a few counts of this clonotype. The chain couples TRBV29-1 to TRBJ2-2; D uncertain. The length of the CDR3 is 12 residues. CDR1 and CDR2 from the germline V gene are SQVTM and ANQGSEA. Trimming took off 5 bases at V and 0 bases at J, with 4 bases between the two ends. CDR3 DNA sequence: TGCAGCGTTCGGTCGAACACCGGGGAGCTGTTTTTT. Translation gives CSVRSNTGELFF.

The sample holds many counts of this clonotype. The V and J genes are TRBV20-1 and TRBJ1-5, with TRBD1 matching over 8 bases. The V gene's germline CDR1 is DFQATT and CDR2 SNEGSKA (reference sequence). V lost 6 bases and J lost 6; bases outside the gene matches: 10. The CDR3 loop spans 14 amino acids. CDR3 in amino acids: CSAKDRGESQPQHF. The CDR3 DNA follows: TGCAGTGCCAAAGACAGGGGAGAAAGTCAGCCCCAGCATTTT.

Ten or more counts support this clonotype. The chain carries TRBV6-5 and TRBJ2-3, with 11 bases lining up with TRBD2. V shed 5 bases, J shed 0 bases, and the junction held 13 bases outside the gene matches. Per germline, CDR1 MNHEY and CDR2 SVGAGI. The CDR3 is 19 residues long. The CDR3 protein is CASSALAGGDTLSTDTQYF. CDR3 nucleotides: TGTGCCAGCAGTGCGCTAGCGGGGGGAGATACTCTCAGCACAGATACGCAGTATTTT.

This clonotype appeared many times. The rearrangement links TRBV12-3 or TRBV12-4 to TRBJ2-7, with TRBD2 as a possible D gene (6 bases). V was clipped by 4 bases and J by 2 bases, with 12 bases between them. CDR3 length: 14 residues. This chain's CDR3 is CASSSHGGTYEQYF. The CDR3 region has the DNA TGTGCCAGCAGTTCCCACGGAGGGACCTACGAGCAGTACTTC.

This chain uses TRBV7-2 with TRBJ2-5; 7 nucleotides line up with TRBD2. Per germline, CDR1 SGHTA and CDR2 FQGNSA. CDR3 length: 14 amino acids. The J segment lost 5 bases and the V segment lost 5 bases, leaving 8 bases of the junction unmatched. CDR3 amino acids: CASSRTLAMETQYF. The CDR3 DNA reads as TGTGCCAGCAGCCGAACACTAGCGATGGAGACCCAGTACTTC.

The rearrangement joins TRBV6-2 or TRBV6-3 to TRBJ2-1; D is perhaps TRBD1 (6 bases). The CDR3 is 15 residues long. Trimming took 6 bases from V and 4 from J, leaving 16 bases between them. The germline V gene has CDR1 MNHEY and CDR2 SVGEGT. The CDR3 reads CASRQSGGRYNEQFF. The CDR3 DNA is TGTGCCAGCAGGCAATCTGGGGGCCGGTACAATGAGCAGTTCTTC.

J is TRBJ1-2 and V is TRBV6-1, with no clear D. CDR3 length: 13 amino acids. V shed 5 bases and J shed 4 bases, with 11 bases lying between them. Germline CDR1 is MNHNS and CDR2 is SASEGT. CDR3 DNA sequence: TGTGCCAGCAGTCCGGACGGAACCTATGGCTACACCTTC. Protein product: CASSPDGTYGYTF.

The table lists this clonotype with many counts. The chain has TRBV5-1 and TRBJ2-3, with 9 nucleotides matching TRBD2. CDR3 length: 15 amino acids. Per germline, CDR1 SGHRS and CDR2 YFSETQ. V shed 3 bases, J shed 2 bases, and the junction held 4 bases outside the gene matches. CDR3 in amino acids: CASSSGGGDTDTQYF. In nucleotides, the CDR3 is TGCGCCAGCAGCTCAGGCGGGGGGGACACAGATACGCAGTATTTT.

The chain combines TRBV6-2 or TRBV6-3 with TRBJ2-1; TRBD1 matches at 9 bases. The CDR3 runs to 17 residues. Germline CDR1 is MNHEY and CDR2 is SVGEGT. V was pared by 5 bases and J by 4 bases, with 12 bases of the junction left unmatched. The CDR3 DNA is TGTGCCAGCAGTCAGGGACTTAAGACAGGGGGGTACAATGAGCAGTTCTTC. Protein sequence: CASSQGLKTGGYNEQFF.

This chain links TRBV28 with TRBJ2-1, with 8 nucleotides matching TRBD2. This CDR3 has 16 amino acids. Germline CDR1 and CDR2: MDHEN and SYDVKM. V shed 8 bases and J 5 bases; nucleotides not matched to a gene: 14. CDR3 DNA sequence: TGTGCCAGCCTCCCAAGCGGGGGCCAGGCAAACAATGAGCAGTTCTTC. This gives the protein CASLPSGGQANNEQFF.

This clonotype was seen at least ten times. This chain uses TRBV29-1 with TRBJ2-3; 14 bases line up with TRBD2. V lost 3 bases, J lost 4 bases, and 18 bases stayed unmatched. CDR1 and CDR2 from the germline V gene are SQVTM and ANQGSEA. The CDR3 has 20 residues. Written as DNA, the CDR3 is TGCAGCGTTGATGATACAGGGGCGACTAGCGGGGGGGCCAGATCAGATACGCAGTATTTT. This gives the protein CSVDDTGATSGGARSDTQYF.

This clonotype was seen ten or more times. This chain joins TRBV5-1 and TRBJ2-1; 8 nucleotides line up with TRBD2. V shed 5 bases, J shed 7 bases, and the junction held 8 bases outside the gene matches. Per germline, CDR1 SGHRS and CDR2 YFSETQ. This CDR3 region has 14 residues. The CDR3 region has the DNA TGCGCCAGCAGGCAGAGACTAGCGTCAAATGAGCAGTTCTTC. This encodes CASRQRLASNEQFF.

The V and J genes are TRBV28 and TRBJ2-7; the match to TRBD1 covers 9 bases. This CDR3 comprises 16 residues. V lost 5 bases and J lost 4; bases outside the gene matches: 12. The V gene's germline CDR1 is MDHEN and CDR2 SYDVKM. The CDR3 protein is CASSPPGGQGGYEQYF. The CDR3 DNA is TGTGCCAGCAGTCCGCCCGGGGGACAGGGAGGGTACGAGCAGTACTTC. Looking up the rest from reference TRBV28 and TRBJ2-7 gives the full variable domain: DVKVTQSSRYLVKRTGEKVFLECVQDMDHENMFWYRQDPGLGLRLIYFSYDVKMKEKGDIPEGYSVSREKKERFSLILESASTNQTSMYLCASSPPGGQGGYEQYFGPGTRLTVT.

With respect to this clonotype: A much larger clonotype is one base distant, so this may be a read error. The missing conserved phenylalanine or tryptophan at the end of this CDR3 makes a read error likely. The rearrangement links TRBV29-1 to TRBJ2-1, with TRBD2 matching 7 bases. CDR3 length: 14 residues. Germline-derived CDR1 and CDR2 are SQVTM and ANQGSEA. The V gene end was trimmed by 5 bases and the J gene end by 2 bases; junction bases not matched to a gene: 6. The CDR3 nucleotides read TGCAGCGTTAGAAGCGGGGAAGCCTACAATGAGCAGTTCCTC. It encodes CSVRSGEAYNEQFL.

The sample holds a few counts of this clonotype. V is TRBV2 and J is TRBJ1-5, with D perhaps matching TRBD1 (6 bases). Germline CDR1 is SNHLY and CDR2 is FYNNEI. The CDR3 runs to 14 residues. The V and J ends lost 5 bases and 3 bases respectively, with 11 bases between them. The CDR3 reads CASSQTGFNQPQHF. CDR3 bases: TGTGCCAGCAGTCAAACAGGGTTCAATCAGCCCCAGCATTTT.

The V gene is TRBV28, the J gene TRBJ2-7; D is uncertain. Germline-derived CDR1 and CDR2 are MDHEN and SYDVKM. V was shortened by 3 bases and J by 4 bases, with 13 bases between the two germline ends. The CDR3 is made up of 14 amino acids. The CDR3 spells CASSFPPGGYEQYF. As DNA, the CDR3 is TGTGCCAGCAGTTTTCCCCCCGGTGGGTACGAGCAGTACTTC.

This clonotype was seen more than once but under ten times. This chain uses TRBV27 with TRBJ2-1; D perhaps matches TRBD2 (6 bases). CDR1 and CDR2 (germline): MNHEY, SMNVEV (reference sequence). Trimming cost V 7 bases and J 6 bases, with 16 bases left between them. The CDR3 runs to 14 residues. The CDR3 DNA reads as TGTGCCAGCAAACTACGGGGGTTGGGCAATGAGCAGTTCTTC. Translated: CASKLRGLGNEQFF.

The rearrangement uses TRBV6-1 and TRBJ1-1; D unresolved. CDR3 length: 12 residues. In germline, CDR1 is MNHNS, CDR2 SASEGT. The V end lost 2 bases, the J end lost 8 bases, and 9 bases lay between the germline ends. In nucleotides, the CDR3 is TGTGCCAGCAGTGAACGGGCGGAGGAAGCTTTCTTT. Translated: CASSERAEEAFF.

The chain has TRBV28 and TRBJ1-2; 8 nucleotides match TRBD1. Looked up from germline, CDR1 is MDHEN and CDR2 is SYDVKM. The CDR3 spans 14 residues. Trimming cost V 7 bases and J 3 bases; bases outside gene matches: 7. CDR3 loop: CASKLPGGDYGYTF. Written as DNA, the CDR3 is TGTGCCAGCAAATTACCAGGGGGCGACTATGGCTACACCTTC.

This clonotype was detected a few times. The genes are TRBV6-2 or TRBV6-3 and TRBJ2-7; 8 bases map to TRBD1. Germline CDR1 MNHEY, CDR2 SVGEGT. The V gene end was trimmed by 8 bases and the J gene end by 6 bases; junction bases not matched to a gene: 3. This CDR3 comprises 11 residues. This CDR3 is CASGQGIEQYF. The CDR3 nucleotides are TGTGCCAGCGGACAGGGCATCGAGCAGTACTTC.

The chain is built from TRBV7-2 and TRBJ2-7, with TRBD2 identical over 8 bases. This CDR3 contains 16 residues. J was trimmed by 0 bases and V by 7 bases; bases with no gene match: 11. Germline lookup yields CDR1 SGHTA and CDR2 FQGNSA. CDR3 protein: CASTLDSGTSSYEQYF. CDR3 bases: TGTGCCAGCACCCTTGATAGCGGGACGAGCTCCTACGAGCAGTACTTC.

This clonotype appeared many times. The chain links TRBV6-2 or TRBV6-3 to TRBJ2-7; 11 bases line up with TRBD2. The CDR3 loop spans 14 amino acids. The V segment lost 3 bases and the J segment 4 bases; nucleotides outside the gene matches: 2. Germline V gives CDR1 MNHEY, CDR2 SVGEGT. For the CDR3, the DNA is TGTGCCAGCAGTTATACTAGCGGGAGTTACGAGCAGTACTTC. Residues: CASSYTSGSYEQYF.

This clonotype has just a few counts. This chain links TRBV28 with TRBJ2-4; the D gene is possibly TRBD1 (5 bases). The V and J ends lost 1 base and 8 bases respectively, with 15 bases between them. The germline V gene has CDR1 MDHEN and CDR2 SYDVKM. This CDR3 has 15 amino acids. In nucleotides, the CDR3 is TGTGCCAGCAGTTTATCCCAGGGTGTGGGGTACATTCAGTACTTC. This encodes CASSLSQGVGYIQYF.

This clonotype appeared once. In DNA form, the CDR3 reads TGTGCCAGCAGCTTATTGGGCCAGTCCTATGGCTACACCTTC. This sequence encodes CASSLLGQSYGYTF. The chain carries TRBV7-2 and TRBJ1-2; D remains unclear. The V and J ends lost 2 bases and 4 bases respectively, with 11 bases between them. The CDR3 sequence is 14 residues long. CDR1 is SGHTA and CDR2 is FQGNSA in the germline V gene.

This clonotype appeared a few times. In DNA, the CDR3 is TGTGCCAGCAGCCCCGCTGGTGGGAGAAGGGGGGAGACCCAGTACTTC. Amino acid sequence: CASSPAGGRRGETQYF. The V call is TRBV7-9, the J call TRBJ2-5; D perhaps matches TRBD1 (6 bases). Germline V CDR1 and CDR2: SEHNR, FQNEAQ (reference sequence). V lost 5 bases and J lost 5, with 21 bases in between. The CDR3 covers 16 residues. Full variable domain (outside the CDR3, taken from reference TRBV7-9 and TRBJ2-5): DTGVSQNPRHKITKRGQNVTFRCDPISEHNRLYWYRQTLGQGPEFLTYFQNEAQLEKSRLLSDRFSAERPKGSFSTLEIQRTEQGDSAMYLCASSPAGGRRGETQYFGPGTRLLVL.

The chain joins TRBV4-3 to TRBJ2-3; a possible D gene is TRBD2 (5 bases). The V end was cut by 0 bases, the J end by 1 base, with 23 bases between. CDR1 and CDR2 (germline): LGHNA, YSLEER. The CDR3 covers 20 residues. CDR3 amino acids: CASSQDLAVGVGVGTDTQYF. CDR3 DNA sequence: TGCGCCAGCAGCCAAGATCTGGCTGTCGGGGTGGGAGTCGGCACAGATACGCAGTATTTT.

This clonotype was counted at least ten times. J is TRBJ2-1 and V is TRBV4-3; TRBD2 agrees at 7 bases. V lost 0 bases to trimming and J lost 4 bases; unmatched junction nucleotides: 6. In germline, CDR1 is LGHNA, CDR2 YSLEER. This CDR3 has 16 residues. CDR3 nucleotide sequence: TGCGCCAGCAGCCAAGAAGGGAGGGGCCCGTACAATGAGCAGTTCTTC. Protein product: CASSQEGRGPYNEQFF.

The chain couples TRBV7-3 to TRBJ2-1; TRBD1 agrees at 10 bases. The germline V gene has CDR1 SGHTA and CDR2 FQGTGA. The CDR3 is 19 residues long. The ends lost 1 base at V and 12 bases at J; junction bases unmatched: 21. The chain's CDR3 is CASSLKPDKLSGTGATQFF. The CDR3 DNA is TGTGCCAGCAGCTTAAAACCCGACAAACTCTCCGGGACAGGGGCTACGCAGTTCTTC. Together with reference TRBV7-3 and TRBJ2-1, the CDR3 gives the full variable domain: GAGVSQTPSNKVTEKGKYVELRCDPISGHTALYWYRQSLGQGPEFLIYFQGTGAADDSGLPNDRFFAVRPEGSVSTLKIQRTERGDSAVYLCASSLKPDKLSGTGATQFFGPGTRLTVL.